This is a list of T cell receptor beta chains from one sample in a study of T cell responses to AZD1222 COVID-19 vaccine. TCRdb keeps only in-frame clones here, not all; method: immunoSEQ multiplex PCR. The data show roughly 130,000 clones, roughly 90% seen once. The sequences come from peripheral blood, collected on day 0 of AZD1222 vaccination. Every receptor here comes from an adult in good health. Each CDR3 is given with its conserved first and last residue. D genes are given only for firm matches. Clone size is shown for a subset of rows, as once, few, many or a class of expanded clone.

J gene	clone size	D gene	V gene	CDR3 DNA	CDR3 protein
TRBJ2-3	once	TRBD2	TRBV3-1/TRBV3-2	TGTGCCAGCAGCCGAAAACTAGCGGGAACTGATACGCAGTATTTT	CASSRKLAGTDTQYF
TRBJ1-6	NA	TRBD1	TRBV6-1	TGTGCCAGCAGTGAAGCGGAACAGGGGAATAGGGTATCCTATAATTCACCCCTCCACTTT	CASSEAEQGNRVSYNSPLHF
TRBJ1-1	NA	NA	TRBV7-9	TGTGCCAGCAGCTCCGACAGAGTGACGGCTGAAGCTTTCTTT	CASSSDRVTAEAFF
TRBJ2-7	NA	NA	TRBV28	TGTGCCAGCAGTTTGCTAGCCTACGAGCAGTACTTC	CASSLLAYEQYF
TRBJ1-2	NA	NA	TRBV9	TGTGCCAGCAGCGGATCCGGGACAATCTATGGCTACACCTTC	CASSGSGTIYGYTF
TRBJ1-2	NA	NA	TRBV18	TGTGCCAGCTCACCATTCGGGCAGGATGGCTACACCTTC	CASSPFGQDGYTF
TRBJ2-3	NA	TRBD2	TRBV7-2	TGTGCCAGCAGGGCGACTAGCGGGAGATCGGATACGCAGTATTTT	CASRATSGRSDTQYF
TRBJ1-2	once	NA	TRBV2	TGTGCCAGCCTGGATGCGAACTATGGCTACACCTTC	CASLDANYGYTF
TRBJ1-4	NA	TRBD1	TRBV29-1	TGCAGCGTTGTGCAGGGGGCGTTTGGTGAAAAACTGTTTTTT	CSVVQGAFGEKLFF
TRBJ2-2	NA	NA	TRBV11-3	TGTGCCAGCAGCGCGATTAGAACCGGGGAGCTGTTTTTT	CASSAIRTGELFF
TRBJ2-2	NA	TRBD2	TRBV3-1/TRBV3-2	TGTGCCAGCAAGAGGGAGGGACGTGCCACTGGGGAGCTGTTTTTT	CASKREGRATGELFF
TRBJ2-1	once	TRBD1	TRBV11-2	TGTGCCAGCAGCAAGACAGGGGGCTTAGTGGCGCCCTACAATGAGCAGTTCTTC	CASSKTGGLVAPYNEQFF
TRBJ1-1	once	TRBD1	TRBV5-1	TGCGCCAGCAGCCTATTGACAGGGAGGAACACTGAAGCTTTCTTT	CASSLLTGRNTEAFF
TRBJ1-1	NA	NA	TRBV4-1	TGCGCCAGCAGCCAAGGTCCAGGGTACACTGAAGCTTTCTTT	CASSQGPGYTEAFF
TRBJ1-5	NA	TRBD1	TRBV6-5	TGTGCCAGCAGGGACAGGGGAGCTCAGCCCCAGCATTTT	CASRDRGAQPQHF
TRBJ1-5	once	NA	TRBV27	TGTGCCAGCAGTTCAGATAGACAGAGAAATCAGCCCCAGCATTTT	CASSSDRQRNQPQHF
TRBJ1-1	NA	NA	TRBV5-6	TGTGCCAGCAGCTTGGTGGGTGAAGCTTTCTTT	CASSLVGEAFF
TRBJ2-7	NA	NA	TRBV15	TGTGCCACCAGCAGGGACAGCTACGAGCAGTACTTC	CATSRDSYEQYF
TRBJ2-3	NA	TRBD1	TRBV6-5	TGTGCCAACAGGGGACACCACACAGATACGCAGTATTTT	CANRGHHTDTQYF
TRBJ2-6	NA	NA	TRBV28	TGTGCCACCCTCCCCCCTGGGACACTCTCCGGGGCCAACGTCCTGACTTTC	CATLPPGTLSGANVLTF